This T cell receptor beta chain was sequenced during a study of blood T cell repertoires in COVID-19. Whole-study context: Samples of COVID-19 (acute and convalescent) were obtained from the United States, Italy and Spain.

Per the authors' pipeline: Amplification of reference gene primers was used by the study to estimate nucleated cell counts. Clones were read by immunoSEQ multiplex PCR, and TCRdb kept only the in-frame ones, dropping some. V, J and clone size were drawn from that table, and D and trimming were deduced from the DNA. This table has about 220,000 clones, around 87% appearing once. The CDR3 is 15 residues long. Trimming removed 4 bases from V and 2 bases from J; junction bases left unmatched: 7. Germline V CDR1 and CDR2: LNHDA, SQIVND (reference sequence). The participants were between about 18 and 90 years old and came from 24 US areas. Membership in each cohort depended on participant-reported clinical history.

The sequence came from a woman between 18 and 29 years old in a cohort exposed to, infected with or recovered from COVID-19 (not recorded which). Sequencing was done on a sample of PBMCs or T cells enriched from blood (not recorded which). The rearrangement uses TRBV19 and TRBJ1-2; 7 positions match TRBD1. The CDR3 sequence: CASSTRTGSNYGYTF. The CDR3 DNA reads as TGTGCCAGTAGTACGCGGACAGGTTCGAACTATGGCTACACCTTC.